The 21 T cell receptor beta chains given below trace back to one sample, sequenced in a study of shared T cell receptors in the human thymus. Sequencing was performed with immunoSEQ multiplex PCR; in TCRdb, only in-frame clones are kept and a portion is missing. Of almost 550,000 clones listed, about 84% were seen once; the top ten hold about 0.012%. A further study also used this sample, focusing on human thymus T cells.

Sequencing was carried out using thymocytes. The receptors derive from a boy under three years old with a congenital heart defect.

This clone appeared once. This chain links TRBV9 with TRBJ2-3, with D perhaps matching TRBD2 (5 bases). Germline assignment: CDR1 SGDLS and CDR2 YYNGEE. The CDR3 spans 15 residues. Trimming removed 3 bases at V and 2 bases at J, with 13 bases between. CDR3 protein: CASSASLANTDTQYF. The CDR3 DNA reads as TGTGCCAGCAGCGCGAGCCTAGCCAACACAGATACGCAGTATTTT.

CDR3 nucleotide sequence: TGTGCCAGTAGTATCCCAGGGGGGAATCAGGGGGAGACCCAGTACTTC. This codes for CASSIPGGNQGETQYF. The chain combines TRBV19 with TRBJ2-5; TRBD1 is a possible D gene (7 bases). CDR3 length: 16 residues. Germline CDR1 and CDR2: LNHDA and SQIVND (reference sequence). Between the trimmed V and J ends, which lost 3 bases and 5 bases, there was a span of 19 bases.

The rearrangement uses TRBV9 and TRBJ2-5, with 10 bases identical to TRBD2. V dropped 5 bases and J dropped 2; count of bases not matched to a gene: 9. Germline V lookup: CDR1 SGDLS, CDR2 YYNGEE. The CDR3 runs to 16 residues. This chain's CDR3 is CASSRRGLADQETQYF. The CDR3 nucleotides are TGTGCCAGCAGTCGTAGAGGACTAGCGGATCAAGAGACCCAGTACTTC.

The chain uses TRBV27 and TRBJ1-2; 7 bases line up with TRBD1. J was trimmed by 7 bases and V by 3 bases; bases with no gene match: 2. Germline CDR1 MNHEY, CDR2 SMNVEV (reference sequence). CDR3 size: 12 residues. The DNA for the CDR3 is TGTGCCAGCAGTTTTGGGGACAGTGGCTACACCTTC. Translation gives CASSFGDSGYTF.

This clone was seen a handful of times. The J gene is TRBJ2-1, the V gene TRBV6-4, with 14 bases lining up with TRBD2. The CDR3 has 16 amino acids. Looked up from germline, CDR1 is MRHNA and CDR2 is SNTAGT. With 3 bases clipped from V and 8 bases from J, the junction kept 6 bases outside the gene matches. CDR3 sequence: CASSERGTSGSDEQFF. CDR3 in DNA: TGTGCCAGCAGTGAGAGGGGGACTAGCGGGAGTGATGAGCAGTTCTTC.

The J gene is TRBJ2-7, the V gene TRBV28; 10 bases fit TRBD1. Germline-derived CDR1 and CDR2 are MDHEN and SYDVKM. Trimming removed 10 bases from V and 7 bases from J; junction bases left unmatched: 10. The CDR3 covers 13 residues. The CDR3 loop is CATTGTGDQEQYF. CDR3 nucleotides: TGTGCCACCACCGGGACAGGGGACCAGGAGCAGTACTTC.

The CDR3 protein is CASSPGGADTQYF. The CDR3 nucleotides are TGTGCCAGCAGCCCAGGGGGTGCAGATACGCAGTATTTT. The V and J genes are TRBV7-9 and TRBJ2-3, with TRBD1 matching 7 bases. Germline lookup yields CDR1 SEHNR and CDR2 FQNEAQ (reference sequence). The CDR3 loop spans 13 amino acids. The V and J ends lost 5 bases and 4 bases, in that order; junction bases with no gene match: 3.

The chain carries TRBV5-1 and TRBJ1-3, with 10 bases matching TRBD1. Per the germline V gene, CDR1 is SGHRS and CDR2 is YFSETQ. Germline trimming cut 2 bases from V and 2 bases from J; bases unmatched to any gene: 13. The CDR3 covers 19 residues. CDR3 protein: CASSFSAPGQGLTGNTIYF. CDR3 DNA sequence: TGCGCCAGCAGCTTCAGTGCCCCGGGACAGGGGTTGACTGGAAACACCATATATTTT.

The chain couples TRBV5-6 to TRBJ2-3; TRBD2 aligns across 13 bases. The germline V gene has CDR1 SGHDT and CDR2 YYEEEE. The CDR3 spans 16 residues. The ends lost 1 base at V and 6 bases at J; junction bases unmatched: 5. The CDR3 bases are TGTGCCAGCAGCTTGACTAGCGGGAGGGCGGGGGATACGCAGTATTTT. It specifies CASSLTSGRAGDTQYF.

The chain combines TRBV27 with TRBJ2-3, with TRBD2 as a possible D gene (5 bases). CDR3 size: 14 residues. V shed 0 bases and J shed 4 bases, with 8 bases lying between them. Germline CDR1 reads MNHEY; CDR2 reads SMNVEV (reference sequence). This CDR3 reads CASSLSRGPDTQYF. The CDR3 coding sequence is TGTGCCAGCAGTTTATCTCGGGGTCCAGATACGCAGTATTTT.

The rearrangement uses TRBV5-4 and TRBJ2-7; 9 nucleotides align to TRBD2. The CDR3 has 12 amino acids. The trim removed 6 bases at V and 6 bases at J, leaving 4 bases unmatched. CDR1 is SGHNT and CDR2 is YYREEE in the germline V gene (reference sequence). The CDR3 sequence: CASKGREGEQYF. The CDR3 DNA reads TGTGCCAGCAAGGGGCGGGAGGGCGAGCAGTACTTC.

This chain's CDR3 is CASSHGTSGTASEYTGELFF. CDR3 nucleotide sequence: TGTGCCAGCTCCCACGGGACTAGCGGGACGGCGTCCGAGTACACCGGGGAGCTGTTTTTT. The chain couples TRBV18 to TRBJ2-2, with 13 positions matching TRBD2. Germline trimming cut 6 bases from V and 3 bases from J; bases unmatched to any gene: 16. CDR3 length: 20 residues. CDR1 is KGHSH, CDR2 LQKENI, per germline.

The chain joins TRBV27 to TRBJ2-7, with TRBD2 identical over 8 bases. Trimming cost V 8 bases and J 0 bases; bases outside gene matches: 0. Germline CDR1 and CDR2: MNHEY and SMNVEV (reference sequence). There are 12 residues in the CDR3. The CDR3 bases are TGTGCCAGCGCGGGAGGCTCCTACGAGCAGTACTTC. Translated: CASAGGSYEQYF.

This clone was found a few times. V gene TRBV4-1 combines with J gene TRBJ1-1; D uncertain. The CDR3 sequence is 15 residues long. V was clipped by 1 base and J by 0 bases, with 9 bases between them. Looked up from germline, CDR1 is MGHRA and CDR2 is YSYEKL. The CDR3 here is CASSQVAGLNTEAFF. The DNA for the CDR3 is TGCGCCAGCAGCCAAGTCGCGGGGTTGAACACTGAAGCTTTCTTT.

The J gene is TRBJ1-2, the V gene TRBV7-8; 12 bases are a match to TRBD1. CDR1 and CDR2 (germline): SGHVS, FQNEAQ. The CDR3 length is 18 residues. V trimming: 5 bases; J trimming: 2 bases; junction bases outside the gene matches: 12. In nucleotides, the CDR3 is TGTGCCAGCAGCACACACCGGGACAGGGGGCTCGGGAACTATGGCTACACCTTC. Its translation is CASSTHRDRGLGNYGYTF. Together with reference TRBV7-8 and TRBJ1-2, the CDR3 gives the full variable domain: GAGVSQSPRYKVAKRGQDVALRCDPISGHVSLFWYQQALGQGPEFLTYFQNEAQLDKSGLPSDRFFAERPEGSVSTLKIQRTQQEDSAVYLCASSTHRDRGLGNYGYTFGSGTRLTVV.

CDR3 loop: CASSSGGQENYGYTF. In DNA, the CDR3 is TGTGCCAGCAGTTCCGGAGGACAGGAAAACTATGGCTACACCTTC. The J gene is TRBJ1-2, the V gene TRBV28; 7 bases line up with TRBD1. The CDR3 runs to 15 residues. Germline CDR1 reads MDHEN; CDR2 reads SYDVKM. Germline trimming cut 4 bases from V and 2 bases from J; bases unmatched to any gene: 7.

The CDR3 region has the DNA TGTGCCAGCAGTTCTCACCCGGGACAGGGGACCTACGAGCAGTACTTC. Protein sequence: CASSSHPGQGTYEQYF. The chain combines TRBV28 with TRBJ2-7, with TRBD1 matching 10 bases. V trimming: 4 bases; J trimming: 2 bases; junction bases outside the gene matches: 8. Germline CDR1 and CDR2: MDHEN and SYDVKM. The CDR3 covers 16 residues.

In regard to this clone: Sequence at one end of the junction differs from germline and may be a read error. J is TRBJ2-5 and V is TRBV30; 12 bases fit TRBD2. The CDR3 sequence is 15 residues long. CDR1 and CDR2 from the germline V gene are GTSNPN and SVGIG (reference sequence). The chain's CDR3 is CARSFGLAGLETQYF. CDR3 sequence (DNA): TGTGCCCGGAGTTTCGGACTAGCGGGATTAGAGACCCAGTACTTC.

This clone was detected only a few times. This chain connects TRBV18 to TRBJ2-7, with TRBD2 matching 12 bases. The CDR3 contains 17 residues. The J segment lost 9 bases and the V segment lost 3 bases, leaving 15 bases of the junction unmatched. In germline, CDR1 is KGHSH, CDR2 LQKENI. The DNA for the CDR3 is TGTGCCAGCTCACCCCCGACTAGCGGGAGTCGAGTTAAGAGGCAGTACTTC. Residues: CASSPPTSGSRVKRQYF.

The V gene is TRBV28, the J gene TRBJ2-7; TRBD2 aligns across 8 bases. V trimming: 1 base; J trimming: 2 bases; junction bases outside the gene matches: 1. The CDR3 length is 14 residues. CDR1 and CDR2 (germline): MDHEN, SYDVKM. Here the CDR3 reads CASSLSGGTYEQYF. The CDR3, as DNA: TGTGCCAGCAGTTTATCGGGAGGGACCTACGAGCAGTACTTC.

Here the CDR3 reads CASSLGPMNTEAFF. CDR3 nucleotide sequence: TGTGCCAGCAGTTTGGGGCCTATGAACACTGAAGCTTTCTTT. The V and J genes are TRBV27 and TRBJ1-1; TRBD1 might be the D (5 bases). The germline CDR1 and CDR2 sequences are MNHEY and SMNVEV (reference sequence). This CDR3 spans 14 amino acids. Trimming stripped 3 bases from V and 0 bases from J, with 8 bases between.